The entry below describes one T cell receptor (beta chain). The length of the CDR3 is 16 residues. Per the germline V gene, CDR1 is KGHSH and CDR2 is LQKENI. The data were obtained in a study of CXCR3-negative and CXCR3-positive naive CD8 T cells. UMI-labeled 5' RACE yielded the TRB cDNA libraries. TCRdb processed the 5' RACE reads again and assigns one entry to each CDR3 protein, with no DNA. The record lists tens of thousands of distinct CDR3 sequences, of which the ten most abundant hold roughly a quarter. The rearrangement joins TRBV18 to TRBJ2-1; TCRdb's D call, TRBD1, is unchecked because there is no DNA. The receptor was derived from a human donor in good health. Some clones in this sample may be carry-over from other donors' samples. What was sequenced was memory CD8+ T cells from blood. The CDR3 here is CASSLIPGQETNEQFF.